The entry below describes one TCR beta chain. Per the germline V gene, CDR1 is MGHDK and CDR2 is SYGVNS. The CDR3 covers 12 residues. V gave up 4 bases and J gave up 5 bases, with 9 bases separating them. The TCR beta CDR3 regions underwent amplification using RNA transcripts as the source. The HTBI set primed first-round TCR CDR3 RT-PCR. TCRdb ran MiXCR on the multiplex PCR reads and lists one entry per CDR3 protein. This sample yields a few hundred thousand distinct CDR3 sequences, of which about half are seen a single time; more than 7.5% belongs to the top ten. The entry originates in a study of T cells in Graves' hyperthyroidism and ophthalmopathy.

The source material was peripheral blood or thyroid tissue (not recorded which). The chain links TRBV25-1 to TRBJ2-7; D remains unclear. The clonotype comes from a woman younger than 30 with Graves' hyperthyroidism. CDR3 in DNA: TGTGCCAGCAGTGGTAACAGCGACGAGCAGTACTTC. Translated, it gives CASSGNSDEQYF.